This T cell receptor (beta chain) is drawn from a study of CD8 T cells in Susac syndrome. V lost 6 bases and J lost 0, with 6 bases in between. Germline V gives CDR1 MNHEY, CDR2 SVGAGI. The CDR3 consists of 13 residues. Stable or active relapsing-remitting multiple sclerosis, untreated and meeting revised McDonald criteria, defined the controls. RNA totalling about 0.5 to 1 ug underwent reverse transcription with random hexamers. Amplification of TCR beta CDR3 across 54 Vbeta and 13 Jbeta was performed with immunoSEQ multiplex PCR. MiXCR, applied by TCRdb to the immunoSEQ multiplex PCR reads, yields one record per CDR3 protein. The table lists over 130,000 distinct CDR3 sequences, approximately 95% of them singletons. This clonotype came up a few times.

This TCR derives from a human donor with multiple sclerosis. Sequencing was performed on CD4+ T cells from PBMCs. V gene TRBV6-5 combines with J gene TRBJ1-5; D uncertain. CDR3 coding DNA: TGTGCCAGCAGGCCCTATAGCAATCAGCCCCAGCATTTT. Encoded protein: CASRPYSNQPQHF.